The 24 T cell receptor beta chains listed next were all sequenced from one sample in a study of T cell repertoires in aging, cancer and after chemotherapy. Rearranged V-D-J TRB sequences were amplified with a mixed TRB-A/B primer pool. One entry per CDR3 protein, called by TCRdb with MiXCR from the multiplex PCR reads. The sample contains around 1,000 distinct CDR3 sequences, about 23% of which appear only once. The template was genomic DNA from peripheral blood, not RNA. The sample comprised blood. The origin of the receptors is a human donor with a solid tumor.

This chain connects TRBV27 to TRBJ2-3; 9 bases align to TRBD1. The J segment lost 4 bases and the V segment lost 7 bases, leaving 9 bases of the junction unmatched. The CDR3 contains 15 residues. Germline values: CDR1 MNHEY, CDR2 SMNVEV (reference sequence). CDR3 sequence (DNA): TGTGCCAGCACCGCCGGGACAGGGCGTTCAGATACGCAGTATTTT. Protein: CASTAGTGRSDTQYF.

This clonotype appeared a few times. V and J are TRBV5-1 and TRBJ1-1, with no clear D. Trimming shortened V by 0 bases and J by 8 bases, and 14 bases separated the two germline ends. CDR3 length: 14 amino acids. Germline-derived CDR1 and CDR2 are SGHRS and YFSETQ. Here the CDR3 DNA reads TGCGCCAGCAGCTTGGGGATGTCTTGGGCCGAAGCTTTCTTT. Its translation: CASSLGMSWAEAFF.

This clonotype is termed large. This rearrangement joins TRBV6-5 to TRBJ1-2; 9 positions match TRBD1. The germline V gene encodes CDR1 MNHEY and CDR2 SVGAGI. The ends lost 7 bases at V and 0 bases at J; junction bases unmatched: 15. This CDR3 has 18 residues. CDR3 loop: CASKSLGQGDFANYGYTF. For the CDR3, the DNA is TGTGCCAGCAAGTCCCTGGGACAGGGCGATTTCGCTAACTATGGCTACACCTTC.

The V gene is TRBV5-1, the J gene TRBJ1-2, with D perhaps matching TRBD1 (6 bases). Germline CDR1 SGHRS, CDR2 YFSETQ. The length of the CDR3 is 13 residues. V dropped 4 bases and J dropped 4 bases, with 11 bases sitting between them. DNA for the CDR3: TGCGCCAGCAGCAGGGGGGCAGCCTATGGCTACACCTTC. It translates to CASSRGAAYGYTF. The whole variable domain, filled in from reference TRBV5-1 and TRBJ1-2, reads KAGVTQTPRYLIKTRGQQVTLSCSPISGHRSVSWYQQTPGQGLQFLFEYFSETQRNKGNFPGRFSGRQFSNSRSEMNVSTLELGDSALYLCASSRGAAYGYTFGSGTRLTVV.

This clonotype ranks as medium-sized. The chain links TRBV20-1 to TRBJ2-7, with 7 bases matching TRBD2. CDR1 is DFQATT, CDR2 SNEGSKA, per germline (reference sequence). Trimming removed 6 bases from V and 0 bases from J; junction bases left unmatched: 8. There are 14 residues in the CDR3. The CDR3 here is CSAWSGVSSYEQYF. The CDR3 DNA follows: TGCAGTGCCTGGAGCGGGGTGAGCTCCTACGAGCAGTACTTC.

By its share, this clonotype is large (0.1 to 1%). The gene calls are TRBV6-6 and TRBJ1-1, with D unclear. The germline CDR1 and CDR2 sequences are MNHNY and SVGAGI (reference sequence). The V end was cut by 0 bases, the J end by 10 bases, with 6 bases between. The CDR3 is 11 amino acids. The CDR3 DNA reads TGTGCCAGCAGTTACTCTCTGGTAGCTTTCTTT. This sequence encodes CASSYSLVAFF.

This clonotype was seen only a few times. This chain links TRBV15 with TRBJ1-2; possible D gene TRBD1, 5 bases. Per the germline V gene, CDR1 is LNHNV and CDR2 is YYDKDF (reference sequence). This CDR3 region has 16 residues. Trimming stripped 1 base from V and 4 bases from J, with 16 bases between. Here the CDR3 reads CATSRARAGSPYGYTF. In DNA form, the CDR3 reads TGTGCCACCAGCAGAGCGCGAGCAGGGTCGCCCTATGGCTACACCTTC.

This chain connects TRBV4-2 to TRBJ1-1; D not certain. The germline V gene has CDR1 LGHNA and CDR2 YNFKEQ. CDR3 length equals 14 residues. The V and J ends lost 7 bases and 2 bases respectively, with 14 bases between them. For the CDR3, the DNA is TGTGCCAGCATCTTAGAGGGAGGAAACACTGAAGCTTTCTTT. Amino acids: CASILEGGNTEAFF.

The chain uses TRBV29-1 and TRBJ2-5; D not certain. CDR1 is SQVTM and CDR2 is ANQGSEA in the germline V gene. This CDR3 contains 12 residues. Trimming pared 4 bases from V and 5 bases from J, leaving 11 bases between. The CDR3: CSVGEAAETQYF. The CDR3 nucleotides read TGCAGCGTTGGTGAAGCAGCCGAGACCCAGTACTTC.

This clonotype has a handful of counts. The J gene is TRBJ2-1, the V gene TRBV4-1; D tentatively reads TRBD1 or TRBD2 (6 bases each). The length of the CDR3 is 16 residues. Germline V gene sequence: CDR1 MGHRA, CDR2 YSYEKL. With 0 bases removed from V and 6 bases from J, the gap between germline ends came to 15 bases. CDR3 amino acids: CASSQEPGARGNEQFF. CDR3 in DNA: TGCGCCAGCAGCCAAGAACCGGGGGCTCGAGGCAATGAGCAGTTCTTC.

Within the sample, this clonotype is large (0.1 to 1%). This chain joins TRBV7-6 and TRBJ2-7, with D unclear. The CDR3 covers 13 residues. Germline-derived CDR1 and CDR2 are SGHVS and FNYEAQ. Trimming took 2 bases from V and 2 from J, leaving 7 bases between them. The CDR3 loop is CASSLSDTYEQYF. CDR3 DNA: TGTGCCAGCAGCTTATCCGATACCTACGAGCAGTACTTC.

This clonotype is labeled large. CDR3 region: CAWSRPPDHEQYF. The CDR3 DNA reads as TGTGCCTGGAGCAGACCTCCAGACCACGAGCAGTACTTC. J is TRBJ2-7 and V is TRBV30; D unclear. The V gene's germline CDR1 is GTSNPN and CDR2 SVGIG (reference sequence). The CDR3 totals 13 residues. Trimming removed 3 bases at V and 5 bases at J, with 14 bases between.

In this sample, this clonotype turned up a few times. This rearrangement joins TRBV25-1 to TRBJ2-1, with unresolved D. Germline V gene lookup returns CDR1 MGHDK and CDR2 SYGVNS. V shed 6 bases and J shed 1 base, with 10 bases lying between them. The CDR3 has 14 residues. The CDR3 DNA reads TGTGCCAGCAGCCTCAGTAGTTCCTACAATGAGCAGTTCTTC. Residues: CASSLSSSYNEQFF.

This clonotype was detected a few times. This chain uses TRBV25-1 with TRBJ1-2; tentatively, D is TRBD1 (6 bases). Germline CDR1 reads MGHDK; CDR2 reads SYGVNS. CDR3 length equals 14 residues. V lost 1 base, J lost 4 bases, and 10 bases lay in between. The CDR3, as DNA: TGTGCCAGCAGTGAATCCGGGGGCGTCTATGGCTACACCTTC. It encodes CASSESGGVYGYTF.

This clonotype was counted between two and nine times. J is TRBJ1-2 and V is TRBV20-1; the D gene is possibly TRBD1 (5 bases). The CDR3 consists of 12 residues. The germline V gene has CDR1 DFQATT and CDR2 SNEGSKA (reference sequence). V gave up 7 bases and J gave up 4 bases, with 13 bases separating them. In DNA, the CDR3 is TGCAGTGTTGAAGACAGTCTCTATGGCTACACCTTC. Encoded protein: CSVEDSLYGYTF.

This clonotype is categorized as medium-sized. The chain couples TRBV19 to TRBJ1-5, with unresolved D. The CDR3 consists of 15 residues. V dropped 6 bases and J dropped 0 bases, with 12 bases sitting between them. CDR1 LNHDA and CDR2 SQIVND come from the germline V gene (reference sequence). For the CDR3, the DNA is TGTGCCAGTAGCTGGGCCCATGATAGCAATCAGCCCCAGCATTTT. This encodes CASSWAHDSNQPQHF.

The CDR3 coding sequence is TGCAGTCTCCGGGGGCCTAATGAAAAACTGTTTTTT. Translation gives CSLRGPNEKLFF. The rearrangement uses TRBV20-1 and TRBJ1-4; the D gene is possibly TRBD1 (6 bases). There are 12 residues in the CDR3. Per the germline V gene, CDR1 is DFQATT and CDR2 is SNEGSKA (reference sequence). Trimming pared 8 bases from V and 3 bases from J, leaving 10 bases between.

This clonotype was detected only a few times. V usage is TRBV13 and J usage is TRBJ2-1; the match to TRBD1 covers 7 bases. Trimming removed 6 bases from V and 6 bases from J; junction bases left unmatched: 8. The germline V gene encodes CDR1 PRHDT and CDR2 FYEKMQ (reference sequence). The CDR3 sequence is 14 residues long. In DNA form, the CDR3 reads TGTGCCAGCAGGTGGAGAGGGACAGTCAATGAGCAGTTCTTC. It specifies CASRWRGTVNEQFF.

In this sample, this clonotype is medium-sized. This rearrangement joins TRBV19 to TRBJ2-7, with D possibly being TRBD2 (6 bases). The ends were cut back, 3 bases at V and 7 bases at J, with 13 bases in the middle. The CDR3 consists of 13 residues. Germline values: CDR1 LNHDA, CDR2 SQIVND (reference sequence). CDR3 sequence reads: CASSITSGGEQYF. Written as DNA, the CDR3 is TGTGCCAGTAGTATTACTTCCGGAGGGGAGCAGTACTTC.

The chain is built from TRBV28 and TRBJ2-7; 8 bases align to TRBD1. The germline CDR1 and CDR2 sequences are MDHEN and SYDVKM. CDR3 length: 14 amino acids. The junction had 6 bases not matched to a gene; V was cut back by 4 bases and J by 4 bases. The CDR3 DNA reads as TGTGCCAGCAGTTCTGGGACAGGAGAGTACGAGCAGTACTTC. This gives the protein CASSSGTGEYEQYF.

In its sample, this clonotype ranks as large. The rearrangement links TRBV6-5 to TRBJ1-5, with 7 positions matching TRBD1. CDR3 length: 13 residues. Germline loops: CDR1 MNHEY, CDR2 SVGAGI. With 6 bases clipped from V and 7 bases from J, the junction kept 6 bases outside the gene matches. CDR3 DNA: TGTGCCAGCAGAGGAGGGGGCCAGCAGCCCCAGCATTTT. Residues: CASRGGGQQPQHF.

This clonotype is labeled as large. The CDR3, as DNA: TGCAGTGCTAGGGGTAGGATCTACGAGCAGTACTTC. This translates into CSARGRIYEQYF. The chain employs TRBV20-1 and TRBJ2-7; no firm D call. Trimming pared 3 bases from V and 3 bases from J, leaving 9 bases between. Germline-derived CDR1 and CDR2 are DFQATT and SNEGSKA (reference sequence). The CDR3 sequence is 12 residues long.

Worth noting for this clonotype: This may be a read error: a much more frequent sequence differs by one nucleotide. V gene TRBV12-3 or TRBV12-4 combines with J gene TRBJ2-7, with 8 bases fitting TRBD1. After removal of 7 bases from V and 5 bases from J, the junction contained 7 bases not matched to a gene. This CDR3 has 13 amino acids. CDR3 coding DNA: TGTGCCAGCACCCTGACAGGGGTTGACGAGCAGTACTTC. It codes for CASTLTGVDEQYF.

V is TRBV20-1 and J is TRBJ2-1, with 7 bases identical to TRBD1. The CDR3 has 13 amino acids. Germline loops: CDR1 DFQATT, CDR2 SNEGSKA (reference sequence). Trimming took 6 bases from V and 5 from J; bases not matched to a gene: 7. The CDR3 coding sequence is TGCAGTGCAAAACAAACAGGGGACAATGAGCAGTTCTTC. This encodes CSAKQTGDNEQFF.